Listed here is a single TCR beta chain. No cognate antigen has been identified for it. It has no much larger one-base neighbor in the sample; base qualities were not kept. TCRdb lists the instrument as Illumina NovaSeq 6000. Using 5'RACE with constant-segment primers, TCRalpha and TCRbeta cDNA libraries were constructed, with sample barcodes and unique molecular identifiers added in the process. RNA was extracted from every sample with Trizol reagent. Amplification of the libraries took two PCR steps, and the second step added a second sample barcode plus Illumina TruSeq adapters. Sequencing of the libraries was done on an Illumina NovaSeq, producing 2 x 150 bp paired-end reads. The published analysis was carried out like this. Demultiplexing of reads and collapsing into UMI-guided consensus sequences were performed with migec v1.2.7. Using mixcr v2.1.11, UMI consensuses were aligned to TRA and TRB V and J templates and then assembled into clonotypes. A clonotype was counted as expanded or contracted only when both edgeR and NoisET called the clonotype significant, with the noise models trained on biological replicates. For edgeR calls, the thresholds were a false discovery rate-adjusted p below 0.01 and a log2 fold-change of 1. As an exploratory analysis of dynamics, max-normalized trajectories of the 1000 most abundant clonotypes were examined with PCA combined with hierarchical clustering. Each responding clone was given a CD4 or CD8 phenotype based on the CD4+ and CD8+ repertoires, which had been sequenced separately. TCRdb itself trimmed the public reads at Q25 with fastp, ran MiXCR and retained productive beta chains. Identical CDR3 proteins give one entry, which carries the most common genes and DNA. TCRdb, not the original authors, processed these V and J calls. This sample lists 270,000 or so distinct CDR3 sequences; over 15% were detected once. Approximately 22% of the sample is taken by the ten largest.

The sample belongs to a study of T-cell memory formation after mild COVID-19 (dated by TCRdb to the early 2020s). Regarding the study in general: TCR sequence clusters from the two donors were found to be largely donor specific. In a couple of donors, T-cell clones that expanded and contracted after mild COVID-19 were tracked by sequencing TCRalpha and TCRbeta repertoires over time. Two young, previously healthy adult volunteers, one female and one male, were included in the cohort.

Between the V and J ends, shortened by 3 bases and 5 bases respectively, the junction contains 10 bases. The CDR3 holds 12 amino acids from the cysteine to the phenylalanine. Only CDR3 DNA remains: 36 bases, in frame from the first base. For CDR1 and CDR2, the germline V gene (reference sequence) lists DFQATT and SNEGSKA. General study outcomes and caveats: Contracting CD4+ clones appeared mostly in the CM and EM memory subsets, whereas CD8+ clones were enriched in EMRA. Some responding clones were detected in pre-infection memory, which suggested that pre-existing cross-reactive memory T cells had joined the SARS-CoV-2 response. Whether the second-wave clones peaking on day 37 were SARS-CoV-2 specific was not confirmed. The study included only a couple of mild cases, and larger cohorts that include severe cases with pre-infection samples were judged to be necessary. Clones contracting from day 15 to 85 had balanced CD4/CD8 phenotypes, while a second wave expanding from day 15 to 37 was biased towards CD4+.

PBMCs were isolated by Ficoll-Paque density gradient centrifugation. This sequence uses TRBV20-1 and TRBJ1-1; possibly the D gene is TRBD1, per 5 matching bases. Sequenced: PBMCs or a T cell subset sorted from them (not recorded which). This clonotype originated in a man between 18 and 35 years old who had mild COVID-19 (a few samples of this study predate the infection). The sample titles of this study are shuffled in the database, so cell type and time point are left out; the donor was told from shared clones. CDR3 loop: CSASWGTTEAFF. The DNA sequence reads TGCAGTGCTAGTTGGGGGACGACTGAAGCTTTCTTT.